Sequencing of this T cell receptor beta chain was carried out in a study of blood T cell repertoires in COVID-19. The data were produced by immunoSEQ multiplex PCR, yet TCRdb's version contains in-frame clones alone and is incomplete. The data contain about 130,000 clones, 70% to 80% of them singletons. V was shortened by 5 bases and J by 2 bases, with 14 bases between the two germline ends. Germline V gene lookup returns CDR1 SGHNT and CDR2 YYREEE (reference sequence). This CDR3 comprises 15 residues. Sequencing used peripheral blood. The clonotype comes from a woman aged 70-85 years with COVID-19, enrolled during active disease. The J gene is TRBJ2-1, the V gene TRBV5-4; no firm D call. The CDR3 DNA reads as TGTGCCAGCAGTTCAACTCCCGATGCCTACAATGAGCAGTTCTTC. Its translation is CASSSTPDAYNEQFF.